What follows is one T cell receptor beta chain and its context. Its antigen is unidentified. It was RNA transcripts that yielded the amplified TCR beta CDR3 regions. During a first-round RT-PCR of the TCR CDR3, the HTBI primer set was used. A single record per CDR3 protein comes from TCRdb applying MiXCR to the multiplex PCR reads. The data hold 450,000 to 650,000 distinct CDR3 sequences, with around 21% observed a single time. Aged 18 to 65, the patients had hyperthyroidism that was newly diagnosed and had lasted under 2 months. This sample is part of a study of T cells in Graves' hyperthyroidism and ophthalmopathy. Whole-study results and caveats: Stable hyperthyroidism was told apart from ophthalmopathy by a model built on 13 V-J features.

This TCR came from a man between 18 and 35 years old with Graves' hyperthyroidism. Sequenced input: blood.

This CDR3 reads CASSPTPGTSGEQYF. The CDR3 bases are TGCGCCAGCAGCCCGACTCCGGGGACGTCGGGCGAGCAGTACTTC. The chain employs TRBV5-1 and TRBJ2-7; D possibly uses TRBD1 or TRBD2 (5 bases each). Trimming cost V 4 bases and J 6 bases, with 20 bases left between them. The CDR3 totals 15 residues. Germline lookup yields CDR1 SGHRS and CDR2 YFSETQ.